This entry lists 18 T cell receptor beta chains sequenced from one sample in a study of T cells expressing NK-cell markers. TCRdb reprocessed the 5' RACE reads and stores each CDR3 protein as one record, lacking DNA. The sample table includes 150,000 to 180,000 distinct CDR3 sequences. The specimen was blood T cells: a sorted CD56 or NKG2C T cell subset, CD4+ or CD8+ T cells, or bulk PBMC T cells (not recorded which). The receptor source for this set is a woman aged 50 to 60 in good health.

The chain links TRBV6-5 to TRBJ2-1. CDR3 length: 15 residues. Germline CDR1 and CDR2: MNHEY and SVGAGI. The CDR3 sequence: CASSYQFLSYNEQFF.

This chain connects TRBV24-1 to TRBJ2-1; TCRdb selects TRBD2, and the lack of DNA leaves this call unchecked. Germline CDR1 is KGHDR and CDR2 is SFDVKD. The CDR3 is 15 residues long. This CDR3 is CATSDEGLEYNEQFF.

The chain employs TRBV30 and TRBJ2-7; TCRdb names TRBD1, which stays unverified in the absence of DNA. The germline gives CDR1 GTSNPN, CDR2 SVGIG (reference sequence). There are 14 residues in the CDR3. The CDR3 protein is CAWSSGTGAYEQYF. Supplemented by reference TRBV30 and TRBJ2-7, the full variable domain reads SQTIHQWPATLVQPVGSPLSLECTVEGTSNPNLYWYRQAAGRGLQLLFYSVGIGQISSEVPQNLSASRPQDRQFILSSKKLLLSDSGFYLCAWSSGTGAYEQYFGPGTRLTVT.

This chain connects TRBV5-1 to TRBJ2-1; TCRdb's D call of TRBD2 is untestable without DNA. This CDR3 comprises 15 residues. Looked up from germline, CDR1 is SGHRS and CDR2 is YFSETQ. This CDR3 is CASSPSGLTYNEQFF. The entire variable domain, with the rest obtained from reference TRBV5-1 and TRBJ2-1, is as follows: KAGVTQTPRYLIKTRGQQVTLSCSPISGHRSVSWYQQTPGQGLQFLFEYFSETQRNKGNFPGRFSGRQFSNSRSEMNVSTLELGDSALYLCASSPSGLTYNEQFFGPGTRLTVL.

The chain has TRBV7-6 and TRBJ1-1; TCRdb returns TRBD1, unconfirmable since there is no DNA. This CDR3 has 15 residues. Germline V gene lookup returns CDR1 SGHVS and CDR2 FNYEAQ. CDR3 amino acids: CASSFTTGVGTEAFF.

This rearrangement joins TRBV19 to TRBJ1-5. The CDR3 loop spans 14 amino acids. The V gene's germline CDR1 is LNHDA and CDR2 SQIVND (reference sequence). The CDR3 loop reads CASSRAYSNQPQHF.

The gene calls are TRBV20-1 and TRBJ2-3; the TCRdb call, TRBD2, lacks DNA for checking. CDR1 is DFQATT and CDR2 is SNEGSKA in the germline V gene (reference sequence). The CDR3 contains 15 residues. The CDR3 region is CSAEGLAGVTDTQYF.

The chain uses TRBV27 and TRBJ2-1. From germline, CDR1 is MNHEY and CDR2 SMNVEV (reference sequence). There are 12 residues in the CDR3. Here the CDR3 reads CASSFLGNEQFF.

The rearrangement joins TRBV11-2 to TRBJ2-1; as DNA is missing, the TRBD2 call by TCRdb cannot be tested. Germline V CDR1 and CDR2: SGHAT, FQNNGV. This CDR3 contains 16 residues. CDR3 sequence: CASSLRASGSYNEQFF.

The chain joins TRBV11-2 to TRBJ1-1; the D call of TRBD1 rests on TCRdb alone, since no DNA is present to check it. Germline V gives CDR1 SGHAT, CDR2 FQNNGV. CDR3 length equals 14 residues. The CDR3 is CASSLDLGATEAFF.

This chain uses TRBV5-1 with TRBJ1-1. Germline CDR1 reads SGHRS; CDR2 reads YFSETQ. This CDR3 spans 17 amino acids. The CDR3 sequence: CASSSGRTNTMNTEAFF.

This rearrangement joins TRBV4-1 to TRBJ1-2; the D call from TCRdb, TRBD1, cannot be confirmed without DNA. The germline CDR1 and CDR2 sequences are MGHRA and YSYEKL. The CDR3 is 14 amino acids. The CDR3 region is CASSQEGTGQGYTF.

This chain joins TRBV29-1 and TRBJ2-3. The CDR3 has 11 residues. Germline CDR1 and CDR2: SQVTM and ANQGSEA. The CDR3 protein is CSGWGTDTQYF.

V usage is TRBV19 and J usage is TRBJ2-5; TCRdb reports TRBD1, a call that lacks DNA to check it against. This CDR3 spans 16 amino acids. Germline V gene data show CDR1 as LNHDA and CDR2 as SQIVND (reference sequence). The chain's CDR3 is CASSTETGVYQETQYF.

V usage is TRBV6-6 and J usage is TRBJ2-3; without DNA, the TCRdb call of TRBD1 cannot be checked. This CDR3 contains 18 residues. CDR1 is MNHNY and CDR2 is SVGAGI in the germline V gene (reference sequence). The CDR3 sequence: CASSYSNRVGTSADTQYF.

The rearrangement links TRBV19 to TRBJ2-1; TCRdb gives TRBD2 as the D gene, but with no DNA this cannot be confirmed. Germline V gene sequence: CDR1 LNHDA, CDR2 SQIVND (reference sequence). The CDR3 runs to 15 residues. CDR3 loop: CATSLVGGVHNEQFF.

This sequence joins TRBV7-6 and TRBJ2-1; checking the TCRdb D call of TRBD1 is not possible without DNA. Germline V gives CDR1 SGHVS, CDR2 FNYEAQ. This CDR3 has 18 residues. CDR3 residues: CASSLRGGHLFSYNEQFF.

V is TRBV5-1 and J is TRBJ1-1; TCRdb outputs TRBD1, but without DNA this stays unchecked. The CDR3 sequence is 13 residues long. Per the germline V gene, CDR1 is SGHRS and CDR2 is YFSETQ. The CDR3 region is CASSVDRSTEAFF.